A selection of T cell receptor beta chains follows, all from one sample in a study of blood T cell repertoires in COVID-19. Produced via immunoSEQ multiplex PCR; TCRdb's table is partial and in-frame only. This sample has 28,000 or so clones, with almost 90% found just once. Sample: peripheral blood. The receptor source for this set is a man between 65 and 80 years old with acute or convalescent COVID-19. Each CDR3 is given with its conserved first and last residue. The order of the fields is V gene, J gene, clone size, D gene, CDR3 protein, CDR3 DNA. A D gene is named only where the DNA matches it firmly. The size field is filled for only some rows; it gives once, few, many or a size class.

V: TRBV10-3; J: TRBJ2-1; size: few; D: -; CDR3: CAISESGGAHPGDEQFF; DNA: TGTGCCATCAGTGAGTCGGGGGGGGCTCATCCCGGGGATGAGCAGTTCTTC
V: TRBV9; J: TRBJ2-5; size: medium-sized; D: TRBD2; CDR3: CAPRGGGGPQETQYF; DNA: TGCGCCCCCCGCGGCGGGGGGGGGCCCCAAGAGACCCAGTACTTC
V: TRBV7-2; J: TRBJ2-7; size: -; D: TRBD2; CDR3: CASSFGLAGIYEQYF; DNA: TGTGCCAGCAGCTTTGGACTAGCCGGGATCTACGAGCAGTACTTC
V: TRBV4-1; J: TRBJ2-7; size: -; D: -; CDR3: CASSQEVGELGEQYF; DNA: TGCGCCAGCAGCCAAGAAGTCGGGGAACTGGGCGAGCAGTACTTC
V: TRBV7-7; J: TRBJ2-1; size: once; D: TRBD2; CDR3: CASSPQLAGGLNEQFF; DNA: TGTGCCAGCAGCCCGCAACTAGCGGGAGGGCTTAATGAGCAGTTCTTC
V: TRBV10-3; J: TRBJ2-2; size: -; D: -; CDR3: CAISESFSAGELFF; DNA: TGTGCCATCAGTGAGTCTTTTAGCGCCGGGGAGCTGTTTTTT
V: TRBV30; J: TRBJ1-6; size: -; D: -; CDR3: CAWSAGGNSPLHF; DNA: TGTGCCTGGAGTGCTGGGGGCAATTCACCCCTCCACTTT
V: TRBV13; J: TRBJ2-1; size: -; D: TRBD1; CDR3: CASRETGTGTGEQFF; DNA: TGTGCCAGCAGAGAAACCGGGACAGGGACTGGTGAGCAGTTCTTC
V: TRBV7-3; J: TRBJ1-2; size: -; D: TRBD1; CDR3: CASSLRIRAGGSGYTF; DNA: TGTGCCAGCAGCTTACGTATTAGGGCAGGGGGATCTGGCTACACCTTC
V: TRBV5-4; J: TRBJ2-7; size: -; D: TRBD1; CDR3: CASSLGRDREQYF; DNA: TGTGCCAGCAGCTTGGGCCGGGACAGAGAGCAGTACTTC
V: TRBV11-2; J: TRBJ2-7; size: once; D: -; CDR3: CASSSHLGKQYF; DNA: TGTGCCAGCAGCTCCCATTTGGGCAAGCAGTACTTC
V: TRBV18; J: TRBJ1-1; size: -; D: -; CDR3: CASSYVRSMNTEAFF; DNA: TGTGCCAGCTCTTACGTTCGGAGTATGAACACTGAAGCTTTCTTT
V: TRBV5-1; J: TRBJ1-1; size: once; D: TRBD1; CDR3: CASSPGQGMNTEAFF; DNA: TGCGCCAGCAGCCCGGGACAGGGGATGAACACTGAAGCTTTCTTT
V: TRBV6-5; J: TRBJ1-3; size: few; D: TRBD1; CDR3: CASVRSGTGANTIYF; DNA: TGTGCCAGCGTCCGTTCCGGGACAGGGGCAAACACCATATATTTT
V: TRBV9; J: TRBJ1-6; size: -; D: -; CDR3: CASSVAQGASPLHF; DNA: TGTGCCAGCAGCGTAGCACAGGGAGCTTCACCCCTCCACTTT
V: TRBV6-1; J: TRBJ2-3; size: few; D: -; CDR3: CASSEALGTDTQYF; DNA: TGTGCCAGCAGTGAAGCGCTAGGCACAGATACGCAGTATTTT
V: TRBV6-5; J: TRBJ1-6; size: -; D: TRBD1; CDR3: CASRVDRVNSPLHF; DNA: TGTGCCAGCAGAGTCGACAGGGTGAATTCACCCCTCCACTTT
V: TRBV15; J: TRBJ2-1; size: -; D: -; CDR3: CATSRESSQFF; DNA: TGTGCCACCAGCAGGGAGAGTTCGCAGTTCTTC
V: TRBV24-1; J: TRBJ2-3; size: -; D: -; CDR3: CATSDPTRGATDTQYF; DNA: TGTGCCACCAGTGACCCGACTAGAGGGGCCACAGATACGCAGTATTTT
V: TRBV27; J: TRBJ1-1; size: -; D: -; CDR3: CASSPLDLTEAFF; DNA: TGTGCCAGCAGTCCCCTAGATTTGACTGAAGCTTTCTTT
V: TRBV19; J: TRBJ1-2; size: -; D: -; CDR3: CASSRRDSLKWGYTF; DNA: TGTGCCAGTAGTAGAAGGGACTCTTTAAAGTGGGGCTACACCTTC
V: TRBV27; J: TRBJ1-4; size: -; D: TRBD1; CDR3: CASRAGTGYYGEKLFF; DNA: TGTGCCAGCAGGGCCGGGACAGGGTATTACGGTGAAAAACTGTTTTTT
V: TRBV21-1; J: TRBJ1-2; size: -; D: -; CDR3: CASSSKGTGVVFYGYTF; DNA: TGTGCCAGCAGCTCTAAAGGGACAGGGGTAGTCTTTTATGGCTACACCTTC
V: TRBV9; J: TRBJ2-1; size: -; D: -; CDR3: CASSVGPDNEQFF; DNA: TGTGCCAGCAGCGTAGGCCCGGACAATGAGCAGTTCTTC
V: TRBV11-2; J: TRBJ2-4; size: -; D: -; CDR3: CASSLDQGRDIQYF; DNA: TGTGCCAGCAGCTTAGATCAAGGCAGGGACATTCAGTACTTC
V: TRBV28; J: TRBJ2-7; size: -; D: TRBD2; CDR3: CASSLVGTSDTPVPYEQYF; DNA: TGTGCCAGCAGTTTAGTTGGGACTAGCGACACTCCGGTACCCTACGAGCAGTACTTC
V: TRBV19; J: TRBJ2-7; size: -; D: -; CDR3: CASSIDGQFYEQYF; DNA: TGTGCCAGTAGTATAGATGGACAGTTCTACGAGCAGTACTTC
V: TRBV9; J: TRBJ2-3; size: -; D: TRBD1; CDR3: CASSVVPDRTSQDTQYF; DNA: TGTGCCAGCAGCGTAGTCCCGGACAGGACCTCCCAAGATACGCAGTATTTT
V: TRBV27; J: TRBJ1-1; size: -; D: -; CDR3: CASSLLARVTTEAFF; DNA: TGTGCCAGCAGTTTATTAGCCAGGGTTACCACTGAAGCTTTCTTT
V: TRBV3-1/TRBV3-2; J: TRBJ2-7; size: -; D: TRBD2; CDR3: CASSQSSGRGTYEQYF; DNA: TGTGCCAGCAGCCAGAGTAGCGGGAGGGGTACCTACGAGCAGTACTTC
V: TRBV19; J: TRBJ1-1; size: -; D: -; CDR3: CASSTITGLETVEAFF; DNA: TGTGCCAGTAGTACCATTACAGGGTTGGAAACCGTGGAAGCTTTCTTT
V: TRBV3-1/TRBV3-2; J: TRBJ2-7; size: -; D: -; CDR3: CASSQDSVTSYEQYF; DNA: TGTGCCAGCAGCCAAGACAGCGTAACGTCCTACGAGCAGTACTTC
V: TRBV9; J: TRBJ1-5; size: once; D: TRBD1; CDR3: CASSFGQGDQPQHF; DNA: TGTGCCAGCAGCTTTGGACAGGGAGACCAGCCCCAGCATTTT
V: TRBV11-2; J: TRBJ1-1; size: -; D: -; CDR3: CASSSTIRGTEAFF; DNA: TGTGCCAGCAGCTCAACGATACGAGGCACTGAAGCTTTCTTT
V: TRBV2; J: TRBJ2-5; size: -; D: -; CDR3: CASSVRGYQETQYF; DNA: TGTGCCAGCAGTGTTAGGGGGTACCAAGAGACCCAGTACTTC
V: TRBV18; J: TRBJ2-7; size: -; D: TRBD2; CDR3: CASSQGMVAGGRSSQYF; DNA: TGTGCCAGCTCACAGGGGATGGTAGCGGGAGGACGGTCGTCGCAGTACTTC
V: TRBV5-4; J: TRBJ1-1; size: -; D: -; CDR3: CASSTPGGANTEAFF; DNA: TGTGCCAGCAGCACCCCGGGGGGGGCGAACACTGAAGCTTTCTTT
V: TRBV5-1; J: TRBJ2-3; size: -; D: TRBD2; CDR3: CASNLGGDTDTQYF; DNA: TGCGCCAGCAACCTGGGGGGGGACACAGATACGCAGTATTTT
V: TRBV6-6; J: TRBJ2-7; size: once; D: TRBD1; CDR3: CASSLERPGQGAYEQYF; DNA: TGTGCCAGCAGTCTAGAAAGACCGGGACAGGGTGCCTACGAGCAGTACTTC
V: TRBV13; J: TRBJ2-3; size: -; D: -; CDR3: CASSSQTIAEEEDTQYF; DNA: TGTGCCAGCAGCTCCCAAACGATAGCGGAGGAGGAAGATACGCAGTATTTT
V: TRBV7-7; J: TRBJ2-7; size: once; D: -; CDR3: CASSPSYGSGYEQYF; DNA: TGTGCTAGCAGCCCCTCTTACGGTAGCGGTTACGAGCAGTACTTC
V: TRBV20-1; J: TRBJ1-1; size: -; D: -; CDR3: CSASSGTREAFF; DNA: TGCAGTGCTAGTAGTGGGACAAGGGAAGCTTTCTTT
V: TRBV10-2; J: TRBJ2-5; size: -; D: TRBD2; CDR3: CASSEGGLGETQYF; DNA: TGCGCCAGCAGTGAGGGGGGACTAGGGGAGACCCAGTACTTC
V: TRBV12-3/TRBV12-4; J: TRBJ2-3; size: -; D: -; CDR3: CASSPTLAYTQYF; DNA: TGTGCCAGCAGCCCGACCCTAGCGTATACGCAGTATTTT
V: TRBV11-2; J: TRBJ2-1; size: -; D: TRBD2; CDR3: CASSSGSPFNEQFF; DNA: TGTGCCAGCAGCAGCGGGAGCCCTTTTAATGAGCAGTTCTTC
V: TRBV5-4; J: TRBJ2-4; size: few; D: TRBD2; CDR3: CASTRPGLEGIQYF; DNA: TGTGCCAGCACCAGACCGGGACTAGAGGGCATTCAGTACTTC
V: TRBV19; J: TRBJ1-4; size: -; D: -; CDR3: CASEKQGRLFF; DNA: TGTGCCAGCGAAAAACAGGGCCGACTGTTTTTT